The 27 T cell receptor beta chains below were found in one sample sequenced in a study of OX40 agonist ivuxolimab in advanced cancers. Assay: immunoSEQ multiplex PCR; the TCRdb copy retains only in-frame clones and omits some. This sample has 96,000 or so clones, with around 91% found just once. Sequenced here: CD4+ or CD8+ T cells sorted from blood, sampled in a trial of the OX40 agonist ivuxolimab. The receptors here all came from an adult with an advanced solid tumor such as melanoma, head and neck, liver or kidney cancer.

The chain couples TRBV5-6 to TRBJ1-4; D remains unclear. The length of the CDR3 is 13 residues. Trimming took 4 bases from V and 8 from J, leaving 12 bases between them. Germline CDR1 SGHDT, CDR2 YYEEEE. The CDR3 spells CASSLTLEEKLFF. DNA for the CDR3: TGTGCCAGCAGCCTGACTCTTGAGGAAAAACTGTTTTTT. Using reference TRBV5-6 and TRBJ1-4 for the parts outside the CDR3, the full variable domain is DAGVTQSPTHLIKTRGQQVTLRCSPKSGHDTVSWYQQALGQGPQFIFQYYEEEERQRGNFPDRFSGHQFPNYSSELNVNALLLGDSALYLCASSLTLEEKLFFGSGTQLSVL.

This clone came up a few times. The chain recombines TRBV10-3 with TRBJ1-5, with D uncertain. The CDR3 contains 13 residues. Germline V lookup: CDR1 ENHRY, CDR2 SYGVKD. V lost 0 bases to trimming and J lost 15 bases, with 15 bases between them. The CDR3 region is CAISESWTDERHF. In DNA, the CDR3 is TGTGCCATCAGTGAGTCGTGGACCGATGAACGGCATTTT.

This clone was found once. The CDR3 DNA sequence: TGTGCCAGCAGCCCGGCGGGGGGCAGGGAGACCCAGTACTTC. It translates to CASSPAGGRETQYF. This sequence joins TRBV5-4 and TRBJ2-5, with 8 nucleotides matching TRBD2. From germline, CDR1 is SGHNT and CDR2 YYREEE (reference sequence). Losses at the gene ends were 4 bases for V and 5 bases for J; bases not matched to a gene: 7. CDR3 size: 14 residues.

This clone has just one count. CDR3 protein: CASSTRQWEETQYF. In nucleotides, the CDR3 is TGTGCCAGCAGCACGCGACAGTGGGAAGAGACCCAGTACTTC. V gene TRBV7-8 combines with J gene TRBJ2-5, with D perhaps matching TRBD1 (5 bases). Per germline, CDR1 SGHVS and CDR2 FQNEAQ. The CDR3 consists of 14 residues. Trimming stripped 5 bases from V and 3 bases from J, with 13 bases between.

The CDR3 nucleotides read TGTGGGGTGGGCCGGGTGCAAAATGAAAAACTGTTTTTT. Its protein is CGVGRVQNEKLFF. The chain combines TRBV28 with TRBJ1-4; D remains unclear. Germline V gene sequence: CDR1 MDHEN, CDR2 SYDVKM. The CDR3 length is 13 residues.

The V and J genes are TRBV11-3 and TRBJ2-1; 7 nucleotides agree with TRBD1. V gave up 8 bases and J gave up 4 bases; unmatched junction bases: 5. Germline CDR1 is SGHNT and CDR2 is YENEEA. The CDR3 is made up of 13 amino acids. CDR3 sequence reads: CASQQGVYNEQFF. CDR3 coding DNA: TGTGCCAGCCAGCAGGGGGTATACAATGAGCAGTTCTTC. Complete variable domain (other parts from reference TRBV11-3 and TRBJ2-1): EAGVVQSPRYKIIEKKQPVAFWCNPISGHNTLYWYLQNLGQGPELLIRYENEEAVDDSQLPKDRFSAERLKGVDSTLKIQPAELGDSAVYLCASQQGVYNEQFFGPGTRLTVL.

The rearrangement uses TRBV9 and TRBJ2-3; D is possibly TRBD2 (5 bases). The V end was cut by 0 bases, the J end by 2 bases, with 13 bases between. The germline V gene encodes CDR1 SGDLS and CDR2 YYNGEE. This CDR3 region has 16 residues. CDR3 in DNA: TGTGCCAGCAGCGTAGGGACTTCCCGTACCACAGATACGCAGTATTTT. Protein sequence: CASSVGTSRTTDTQYF. Full variable domain (rest looked up from reference TRBV9 and TRBJ2-3): DSGVTQTPKHLITATGQRVTLRCSPRSGDLSVYWYQQSLDQGLQFLIQYYNGEERAKGNILERFSAQQFPDLHSELNLSSLELGDSALYFCASSVGTSRTTDTQYFGPGTRLTVL.

The rearrangement uses TRBV5-1 and TRBJ1-5, with 7 nucleotides matching TRBD1. This CDR3 has 15 residues. V gave up 0 bases and J gave up 5 bases; unmatched junction bases: 5. The germline gives CDR1 SGHRS, CDR2 YFSETQ. CDR3 DNA: TGCGCCAGCAGCTTGGCCGGGCAGGGGGATCAGCCCCAGCATTTT. It translates to CASSLAGQGDQPQHF.

The chain has TRBV25-1 and TRBJ1-1, with a tentative D call TRBD1 (6 bases). Germline V CDR1 and CDR2: MGHDK, SYGVNS. The V end was cut by 3 bases, the J end by 2 bases, with 7 bases between. This CDR3 contains 13 residues. CDR3 nucleotide sequence: TGTGCCAGCAGTGACGGGACAAACACTGAAGCTTTCTTT. Amino acids: CASSDGTNTEAFF. The variable domain in full, with the rest retrieved from reference TRBV25-1 and TRBJ1-1, is EADIYQTPRYLVIGTGKKITLECSQTMGHDKMYWYQQDPGMELHLIHYSYGVNSTEKGDLSSESTVSRIRTEHFPLTLESARPSHTSQYLCASSDGTNTEAFFGQGTRLTVV.

V usage is TRBV5-1 and J usage is TRBJ2-3; 7 bases line up with TRBD2. CDR1 is SGHRS and CDR2 is YFSETQ in the germline V gene. V lost 6 bases to trimming and J lost 0 bases; unmatched junction nucleotides: 7. The CDR3 has 15 amino acids. The CDR3: CASKRGGSSTDTQYF. Written as DNA, the CDR3 is TGCGCCAGCAAAAGGGGCGGGAGTAGCACAGATACGCAGTATTTT.

The chain joins TRBV28 to TRBJ1-2, with D maybe TRBD1 (6 bases). Germline V gives CDR1 MDHEN, CDR2 SYDVKM. V lost 2 bases and J lost 4, with 11 bases in between. There are 14 residues in the CDR3. The CDR3 is CASSLPQGVYGYTF. The CDR3 DNA reads TGTGCCAGCAGTTTACCACAGGGAGTCTATGGCTACACCTTC.

The V and J genes are TRBV6-1 and TRBJ2-1, with 8 bases aligning to TRBD1. CDR1 is MNHNS and CDR2 is SASEGT in the germline V gene. This CDR3 contains 12 residues. The trim removed 4 bases at V and 8 bases at J, leaving 1 base unmatched. CDR3 protein: CASSGRGHEQFF. The DNA of the CDR3 is TGTGCCAGCAGTGGCAGGGGGCATGAGCAGTTCTTC.

V gene TRBV21-1 combines with J gene TRBJ2-4; the DNA was not used to check the table's D call, TRBD1. TRBV21-1 is shown as a pseudogene. The CDR3 length is 22 residues. CDR3 protein: CASSKALRGSVTPGNGKNIQYF. CDR3 in DNA: TGTGCCAGCAGCAAAGCGCTTAGGGGGTCTGTTACACCTGGGAATGGCAAAAACATTCAGTACTTC.

V is TRBV6-1 and J is TRBJ2-3, with TRBD2 matching over 9 bases. V trimming: 6 bases; J trimming: 4 bases; junction bases outside the gene matches: 8. Germline-derived CDR1 and CDR2 are MNHNS and SASEGT. This CDR3 is built from 15 residues. As DNA, the CDR3 is TGTGCCAGCAGGCTACGGCTAGCGGGACCAGATACGCAGTATTTT. Amino acid sequence: CASRLRLAGPDTQYF.

V usage is TRBV30 and J usage is TRBJ2-7; TRBD2 matches 9 bases. V shed 4 bases, J shed 2 bases, and the junction held 9 bases outside the gene matches. The CDR3 is made up of 15 amino acids. Germline V gene sequence: CDR1 GTSNPN, CDR2 SVGIG (reference sequence). The CDR3 DNA reads as TGTGCCTGGATGGTGACTAGCGGCACAACCTACGAGCAGTACTTC. Translation: CAWMVTSGTTYEQYF. The variable domain in full, completed from reference TRBV30 and TRBJ2-7, reads SQTIHQWPATLVQPVGSPLSLECTVEGTSNPNLYWYRQAAGRGLQLLFYSVGIGQISSEVPQNLSASRPQDRQFILSSKKLLLSDSGFYLCAWMVTSGTTYEQYFGPGTRLTVT.

The sample holds a few counts of this clone. This chain connects TRBV14 to TRBJ2-1; TRBD2 agrees at 12 bases. Germline V gene sequence: CDR1 SGHDN, CDR2 FVKESK. J was trimmed by 5 bases and V by 2 bases; bases with no gene match: 16. The CDR3 length is 20 residues. Here the CDR3 reads CASSQHLRTSGIRKNNEQFF. The CDR3 DNA reads as TGTGCCAGCAGCCAACACTTACGGACTAGCGGGATAAGAAAGAACAATGAGCAGTTCTTC.

The V gene is TRBV11-3, the J gene TRBJ2-2, with D possibly being TRBD1 or TRBD2 (5 bases each). Trimming cost V 3 bases and J 7 bases, with 12 bases left between them. This CDR3 is built from 14 residues. The V gene's germline CDR1 is SGHNT and CDR2 YENEEA. The CDR3 sequence is CASSFLRGYGELFF. The CDR3, as DNA: TGTGCCAGCAGCTTCCTGAGGGGATACGGGGAGCTGTTTTTT.

J is TRBJ2-1 and V is TRBV4-3; 12 bases line up with TRBD2. V gave up 2 bases and J gave up 3 bases; unmatched junction bases: 8. The CDR3 covers 18 residues. Germline assignment: CDR1 LGHNA and CDR2 YSLEER. In DNA form, the CDR3 reads TGCGCCAGCAGCCAACGTGGGACTAGCGGGCTCCGCTACAATGAGCAGTTCTTC. Amino acid sequence: CASSQRGTSGLRYNEQFF.

This chain joins TRBV5-1 and TRBJ1-1, with D possibly being TRBD1 (5 bases). This CDR3 is 12 amino acids long. V was clipped by 0 bases and J by 12 bases, with 12 bases between them. Germline loops: CDR1 SGHRS, CDR2 YFSETQ. CDR3 sequence (DNA): TGCGCCAGCAGCTTGGACGGAGGGGAGACTTTCTTT. Protein sequence: CASSLDGGETFF.

The CDR3 coding sequence is TGTGCCAGCAGGAGGGACGGCCCCTACGAGCAGTACTTC. Amino acids: CASRRDGPYEQYF. The chain uses TRBV25-1 and TRBJ2-7; D tentatively fits TRBD1 or TRBD2 (5 bases each). Trimming cost V 6 bases and J 2 bases, with 11 bases left between them. Per germline, CDR1 MGHDK and CDR2 SYGVNS. This CDR3 spans 13 amino acids.

This clone was counted a few times. The chain uses TRBV5-1 and TRBJ2-6, with a possible D match to TRBD1 (5 bases). Trimming took 2 bases from V and 1 from J, leaving 25 bases between them. This CDR3 is 21 amino acids long. In germline, CDR1 is SGHRS, CDR2 YFSETQ. CDR3 sequence (DNA): TGCGCCAGCAGCTTACGCCCCCCTGGACAAGCTTATAAATCTGGGGCCAACGTCCTGACTTTC. It translates to CASSLRPPGQAYKSGANVLTF. The whole variable domain, filled in from reference TRBV5-1 and TRBJ2-6, reads KAGVTQTPRYLIKTRGQQVTLSCSPISGHRSVSWYQQTPGQGLQFLFEYFSETQRNKGNFPGRFSGRQFSNSRSEMNVSTLELGDSALYLCASSLRPPGQAYKSGANVLTFGAGSRLTVL.

The chain carries TRBV6-5 and TRBJ1-2; possible D gene TRBD1, 5 bases. The V gene's germline CDR1 is MNHEY and CDR2 SVGAGI. V was pared by 7 bases and J by 5 bases, with 17 bases between. The CDR3 runs 14 residues. The CDR3 DNA reads as TGTGCCAGCACCGGACAACTCACCCCTTATGGCTACACCTTC. Protein: CASTGQLTPYGYTF.

The genes are TRBV7-2 and TRBJ2-2; TRBD2 aligns across 7 bases. CDR3 length: 16 residues. CDR1 and CDR2 (germline): SGHTA, FQGNSA. The ends lost 3 bases at V and 7 bases at J; junction bases unmatched: 11. The CDR3 protein is CASSFVGRERGGELFF. DNA of the CDR3: TGTGCCAGCAGCTTCGTCGGGCGGGAGCGGGGCGGGGAGCTGTTTTTT.

This sequence joins TRBV5-1 and TRBJ2-3, with 10 bases lining up with TRBD2. CDR1 is SGHRS, CDR2 YFSETQ, per germline. This CDR3 has 17 residues. Trimming at V came to 4 bases and at J to 0 bases, leaving 8 bases not matched to a gene. CDR3 DNA: TGCGCCAGCAGCCCTCGTCTAGCGGGAGCGAGCACAGATACGCAGTATTTT. This sequence encodes CASSPRLAGASTDTQYF. The whole variable domain, filled in from reference TRBV5-1 and TRBJ2-3, reads KAGVTQTPRYLIKTRGQQVTLSCSPISGHRSVSWYQQTPGQGLQFLFEYFSETQRNKGNFPGRFSGRQFSNSRSEMNVSTLELGDSALYLCASSPRLAGASTDTQYFGPGTRLTVL.

The chain employs TRBV5-6 and TRBJ1-2; the D gene is possibly TRBD1 (5 bases). This CDR3 is 13 amino acids long. V lost 0 bases, J lost 6 bases, and 9 bases lay in between. The germline CDR1 and CDR2 sequences are SGHDT and YYEEEE. The CDR3 sequence is CASSLGPTDGYTF. The CDR3 region has the DNA TGTGCCAGCAGCTTGGGCCCGACAGATGGCTACACCTTC.

The J gene is TRBJ2-7, the V gene TRBV11-3, with 8 bases lining up with TRBD1. The CDR3 totals 15 residues. Losses at the gene ends were 1 base for V and 4 bases for J; bases not matched to a gene: 6. Germline-derived CDR1 and CDR2 are SGHNT and YENEEA. The CDR3 sequence: CASSLGSGGAYEQYF. CDR3 nucleotides: TGTGCCAGCAGCTTAGGTTCAGGGGGCGCATACGAGCAGTACTTC.

The V and J genes are TRBV7-3 and TRBJ2-6; D unresolved. Germline V gene lookup returns CDR1 SGHTA and CDR2 FQGTGA. V shed 1 base and J shed 0 bases, with 13 bases lying between them. The CDR3 contains 18 residues. The CDR3 loop is CASSLINAVSSGANVLTF. CDR3 DNA: TGTGCCAGCAGCTTAATTAACGCGGTGAGCTCTGGGGCCAACGTCCTGACTTTC.